This TCR beta chain was retrieved from a study of T cell responses to AZD1222 COVID-19 vaccine. Overall study results and limits: There were repertoire samples only from the period after the peak T cell response. Spike-spanning, vaccine-associated CD4 TCRs were dominant at 160-218 and 743-854. Just a handful of people given AZD1222 tested seropositive at baseline. Most donors were white British and more were female, and clonal diversity was possibly underestimated.

The protocol was immunoSEQ multiplex PCR, while the TCRdb copy is restricted to in-frame clones and leaves out a portion. The data contain 150,000 to 200,000 clones, 75% to 90% of them singletons. Comment on this clone: Its antigen is undetermined.

The receptor comes from an adult in good health. The sample here was peripheral blood, taken on day 0 of AZD1222 vaccination.

CDR3 bases: TGTGCCAGCACCCAGGATAGCAATCAGCCCCAGCATTTT. This translates into CASTQDSNQPQHF. The genes are TRBV28 and TRBJ1-5; D gene ambiguous. The V gene lost 7 bases and the J gene lost 0 bases, with 7 bases spanning the gap. This CDR3 has 13 amino acids. Germline lookup yields CDR1 MDHEN and CDR2 SYDVKM.